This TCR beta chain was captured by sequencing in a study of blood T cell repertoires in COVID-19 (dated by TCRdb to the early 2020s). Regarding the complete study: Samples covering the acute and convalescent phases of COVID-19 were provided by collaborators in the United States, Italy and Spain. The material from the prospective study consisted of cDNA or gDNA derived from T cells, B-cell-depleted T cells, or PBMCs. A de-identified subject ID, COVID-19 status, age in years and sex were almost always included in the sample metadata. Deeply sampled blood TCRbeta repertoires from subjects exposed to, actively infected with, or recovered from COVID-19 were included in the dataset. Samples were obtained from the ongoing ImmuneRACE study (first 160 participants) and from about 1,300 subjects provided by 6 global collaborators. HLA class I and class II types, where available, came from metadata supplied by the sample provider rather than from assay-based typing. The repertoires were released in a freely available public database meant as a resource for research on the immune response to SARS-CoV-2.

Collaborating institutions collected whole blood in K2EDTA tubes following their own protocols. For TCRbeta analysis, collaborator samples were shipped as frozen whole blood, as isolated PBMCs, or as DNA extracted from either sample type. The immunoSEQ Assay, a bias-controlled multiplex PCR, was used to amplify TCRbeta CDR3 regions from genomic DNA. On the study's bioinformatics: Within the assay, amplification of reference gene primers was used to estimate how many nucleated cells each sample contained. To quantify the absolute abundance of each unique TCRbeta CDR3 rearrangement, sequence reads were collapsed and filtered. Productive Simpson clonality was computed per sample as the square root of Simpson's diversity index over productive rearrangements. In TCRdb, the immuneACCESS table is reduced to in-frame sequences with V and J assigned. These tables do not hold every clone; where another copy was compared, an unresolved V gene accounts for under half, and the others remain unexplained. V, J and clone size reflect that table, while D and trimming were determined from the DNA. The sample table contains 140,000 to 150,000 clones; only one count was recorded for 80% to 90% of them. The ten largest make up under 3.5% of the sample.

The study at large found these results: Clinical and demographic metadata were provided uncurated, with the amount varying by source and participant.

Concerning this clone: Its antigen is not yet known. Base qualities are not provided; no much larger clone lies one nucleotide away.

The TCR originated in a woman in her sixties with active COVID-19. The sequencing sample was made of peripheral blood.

The DNA sequence is given as TGCGCCAGCAGCCCCATGGACAGGGATCTGAACACCATATATTTT. It is translated as CASSPMDRDLNTIYF. The chain couples TRBV4-3 to TRBJ1-3, with 8 central nucleotides matching TRBD1. The CDR3 spans 15 residues, from the cysteine through the phenylalanine. CDR3 DNA only is kept here, 45 bases in frame from base 1. V and J are trimmed by 4 bases and 7 bases, and the gene matches miss 9 bases of the junction. CDR1 and CDR2 are drawn from the germline V gene: LGHNA, YSLEER.